This T cell receptor (beta chain) emerged from a study of CD8 T cells in Susac syndrome. Study-wide points: As acknowledged by the study, its TCR sequencing and HLA analysis included a relatively small number of individuals.

RNA totalling roughly 0.5 to 1 ug underwent reverse transcription with random hexamers. Amplification of the TCR beta CDR3 was carried out by immunoSEQ multiplex PCR, which spanned a total of 54 Vbeta and 13 Jbeta segments. TCRdb reanalysed the immunoSEQ multiplex PCR reads using MiXCR and keeps one entry per CDR3 protein. The sample lists roughly 150,000 distinct CDR3 sequences; approximately 93% were seen once. This CDR3 comprises 15 residues. The germline V gene has CDR1 SGDLS and CDR2 YYNGEE. Deletions cut 1 base from V and 5 bases from J, with 16 bases between. Turning to this clonotype: Its antigen is unidentified.

Sequencing targeted TCR beta in T cells from blood (CD8+ and CD4+). The TEMRA cells underwent FACS enrichment, while the CD8+ and CD4+ T cells underwent negative isolation. This clonotype was sampled from a human donor with multiple sclerosis. The J gene is TRBJ2-7, the V gene TRBV9; a possible D gene is TRBD1 (7 bases). The sequenced sample was CD8+ T cells from PBMCs. In DNA form, the CDR3 reads TGTGCCAGCAGCGTATCGGGCAGGGGGGCCGACGAGCAGTACTTC. Translating it yields CASSVSGRGADEQYF.